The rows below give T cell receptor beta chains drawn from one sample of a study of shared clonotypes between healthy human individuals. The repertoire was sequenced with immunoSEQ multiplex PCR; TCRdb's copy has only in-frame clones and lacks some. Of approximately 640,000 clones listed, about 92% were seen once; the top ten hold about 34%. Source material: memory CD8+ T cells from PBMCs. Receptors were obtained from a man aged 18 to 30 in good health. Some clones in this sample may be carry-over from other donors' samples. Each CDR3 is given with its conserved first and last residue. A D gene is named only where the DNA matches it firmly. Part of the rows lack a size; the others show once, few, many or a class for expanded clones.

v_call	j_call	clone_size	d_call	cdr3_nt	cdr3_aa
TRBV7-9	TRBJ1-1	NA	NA	TGTGCCAGCAGCTTATTGGAGGGTTCCACTGAAGCTTTCTTT	CASSLLEGSTEAFF
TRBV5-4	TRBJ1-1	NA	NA	TGTGCCAGCAGCTTAAACAGGAACACTGAAGCTTTCTTT	CASSLNRNTEAFF
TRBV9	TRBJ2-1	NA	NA	TGTGCCAGCAGCGTAGATCCCGGAATCTATGAGCAGTTCTTC	CASSVDPGIYEQFF
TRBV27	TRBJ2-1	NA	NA	TGTGCCAGCAGTTTCTGGGGAAATTCCTACAATGAGCAGTTCTTC	CASSFWGNSYNEQFF
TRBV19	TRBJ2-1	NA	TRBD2	TGTGCCAGTAGTATTACCCGGGCGGGAGGTCAGAATGAGCAGTTCTTC	CASSITRAGGQNEQFF
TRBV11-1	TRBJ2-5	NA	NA	TGTGCCAGCAGCTTAGCCCTAGTTTCGGAGACCCAGTACTTC	CASSLALVSETQYF
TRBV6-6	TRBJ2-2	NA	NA	TGTGCCAGCAGTTACTCTCTTAGGGACCCCCCCGGGGAGCTGTTTTTT	CASSYSLRDPPGELFF
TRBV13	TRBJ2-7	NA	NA	TGTGCCAGCAGCTTAAACCGAGGGACTGAACGGTACGAGCAGTACTTC	CASSLNRGTERYEQYF
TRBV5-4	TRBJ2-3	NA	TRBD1	TGTGCCAGCAGCCTAAGACAGGGTTGGGCAGATACGCAGTATTTT	CASSLRQGWADTQYF
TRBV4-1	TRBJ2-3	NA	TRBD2	TGCGCCAGCAGCCAAGAAACTAGCGGGAGCGCAGATACGCAGTATTTT	CASSQETSGSADTQYF
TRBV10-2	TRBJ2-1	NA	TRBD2	TGCGCCAGCAGTGACGGAGCGGGGGCGGGAGACAATGAGCAGTTCTTC	CASSDGAGAGDNEQFF
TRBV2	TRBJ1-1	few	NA	TGTGCCAGCAGAGCCTCCTTGGACAGGAACACTGAAGCTTTCTTT	CASRASLDRNTEAFF
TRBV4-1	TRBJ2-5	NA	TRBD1	TGCGCCAGCAGCCAAGTCGGCGGACAGGGGACGACCCAGTACTTC	CASSQVGGQGTTQYF
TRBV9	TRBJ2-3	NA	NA	TGTGCCAGCAGCGTAAGGTGGCAGGACCTGAGCACAGATACGCAGTATTTT	CASSVRWQDLSTDTQYF
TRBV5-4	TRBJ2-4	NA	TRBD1	TGTGCCAGCAGCTTGCTTGGGACAGGGAAAAACATTCAGTACTTC	CASSLLGTGKNIQYF
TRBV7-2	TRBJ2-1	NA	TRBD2	TGTGCCAGCAGCCGATCCGGGGGGGACTACAATGAGCAGTTCTTC	CASSRSGGDYNEQFF
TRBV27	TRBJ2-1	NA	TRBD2	TGTGCCAGCAGTTGGACTAGCGTATACAATGAGCAGTTCTTC	CASSWTSVYNEQFF
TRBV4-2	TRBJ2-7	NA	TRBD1	TGTGCCAGCAGCCCCGGGGACAGGGGATACAGTGAGATTCTTTTCTCCTACGAGCAGTACTTC	CASSPGDRGYSEILFSYEQYF
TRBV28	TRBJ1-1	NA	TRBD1	TGTGCCAGCAGTTATCCCTCAGGGGGCGCTGGGACTGAAGCTTTCTTT	CASSYPSGGAGTEAFF
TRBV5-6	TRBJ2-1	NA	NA	TGTGCCAGCAGCTTGGTCCGCAATGAGCAGTTCTTC	CASSLVRNEQFF
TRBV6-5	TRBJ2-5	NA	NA	TGTGCCGCAACACCGGGGGGCTCCGAGACCCAGTACTTC	CAATPGGSETQYF
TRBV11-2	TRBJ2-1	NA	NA	TGTGCCAGCAGCTTAGATCCAGGCCGGGGCAATGAGCAGTTCTTC	CASSLDPGRGNEQFF
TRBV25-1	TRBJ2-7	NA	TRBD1	TGTGCCAGCAGTGCAACCCGGGGACAGGGTGTTTTTAACGAGCAGTACTTC	CASSATRGQGVFNEQYF
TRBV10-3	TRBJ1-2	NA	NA	TGTGCCATCAAGTGGGAGGATTACTATGGCTACACCTTC	CAIKWEDYYGYTF
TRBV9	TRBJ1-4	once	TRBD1	TGTGCCAGCAGCGTTGGGACAGCCTTGAATGAAAAACTGTTTTTT	CASSVGTALNEKLFF
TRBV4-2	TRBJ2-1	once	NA	TGTGCCAGCAGCGTCCAGGCCCCCTATGAGCAGTTCTTC	CASSVQAPYEQFF
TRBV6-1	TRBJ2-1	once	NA	TGTGCCAGCAAACTGACCCCATTCCGGTACAATGAGCAGTTCTTC	CASKLTPFRYNEQFF
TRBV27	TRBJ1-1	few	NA	TGTGCCAGCAGTTTATCCCCAGGGGCGGGGAACACTGAAGCTTTCTTT	CASSLSPGAGNTEAFF
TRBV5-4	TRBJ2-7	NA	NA	TGTGCCAGCAGCTTTAACAGCTACGAGCAGTACTTC	CASSFNSYEQYF
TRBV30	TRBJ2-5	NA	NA	TGTGCCTGGACGCAGGGAGTGGGGCAAGAGACCCAGTACTTC	CAWTQGVGQETQYF
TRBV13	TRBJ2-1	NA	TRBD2	TGTGCCAGCAGCTTAGGCGGTCCAGCGGGAGATCAGGGTGAGCAGTTCTTC	CASSLGGPAGDQGEQFF
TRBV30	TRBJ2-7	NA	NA	TGTGCCTGCCAACGGGCATTCTCCTACGAGCAGTACTTC	CACQRAFSYEQYF
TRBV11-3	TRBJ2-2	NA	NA	TGTGCCAGCAGCTTTTTAGCACCTACGAACACCGGGGAGCTGTTTTTT	CASSFLAPTNTGELFF
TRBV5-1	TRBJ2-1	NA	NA	TGCGCCAGCCGCGAGGGTGAGCAGTTCTTC	CASREGEQFF
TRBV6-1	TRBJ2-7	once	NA	TGTGCCAGCAGTGAAATAGAGACAGTATCCTACGAGCAGTACTTC	CASSEIETVSYEQYF
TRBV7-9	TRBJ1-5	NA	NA	TGTGCCAGCAGCTCCGAGGGGGGATATAGCAATCAGCCCCAGCATTTT	CASSSEGGYSNQPQHF
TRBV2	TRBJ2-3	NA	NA	TGTGCCAGCAAACCGTACGGGAGACCCGATACGCAGTATTTT	CASKPYGRPDTQYF